This TCR beta chain was sequenced during a study of T cell responses to AZD1222 COVID-19 vaccine. Clones were read by immunoSEQ multiplex PCR, and TCRdb kept only the in-frame ones, dropping some. Among 180,000 or so clones listed, approximately 90% were seen once. This sequence was found in an adult who received the AZD1222 COVID-19 vaccine. The specimen was peripheral blood, collected 28 days after the second AZD1222 dose.

For the CDR3, the DNA is TGTGCCAGCAGTGAAGCAATACAGGGTGGGACCGGGGAGCTGTTTTTT. Amino acid sequence: CASSEAIQGGTGELFF. This chain uses TRBV2 with TRBJ2-2; TRBD1 is a possible D gene (6 bases). CDR1 and CDR2 from the germline V gene are SNHLY and FYNNEI. The length of the CDR3 is 16 residues. V lost 0 bases, J lost 5 bases, and 13 bases lay in between.